This T cell receptor (beta chain) was sequenced during a study of blood T cell repertoires in COVID-19. The method was immunoSEQ multiplex PCR; TCRdb's version includes in-frame clones alone and lacks a portion of them. The table has 50,000 to 65,000 clones, over 60% seen once. The V gene's germline CDR1 is LGHDT and CDR2 YNNKEL (reference sequence). This CDR3 has 14 amino acids. V shed 3 bases and J 4 bases; nucleotides not matched to a gene: 0. This rearrangement joins TRBV3-1 (or the pseudogene TRBV3-2) to TRBJ1-6; TRBD1 aligns across 7 bases. What was sequenced was peripheral blood. This clonotype was obtained from a woman between 70 and 85 years old with COVID-19, enrolled during active disease. CDR3 sequence: CASSQGQYNSPLHF. As DNA, the CDR3 is TGTGCCAGCAGCCAGGGACAGTATAATTCACCCCTCCACTTT.